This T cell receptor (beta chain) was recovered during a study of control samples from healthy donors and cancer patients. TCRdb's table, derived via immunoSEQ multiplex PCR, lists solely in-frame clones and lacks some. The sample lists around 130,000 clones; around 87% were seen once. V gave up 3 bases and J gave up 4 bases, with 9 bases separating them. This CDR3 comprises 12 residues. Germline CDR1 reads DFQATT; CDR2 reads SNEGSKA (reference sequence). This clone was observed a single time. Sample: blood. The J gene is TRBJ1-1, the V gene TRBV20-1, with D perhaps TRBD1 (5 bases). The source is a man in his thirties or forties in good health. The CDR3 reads CSASFRGTEAFF. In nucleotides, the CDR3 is TGCAGTGCTAGTTTTAGGGGCACTGAAGCTTTCTTT.